The source of this T cell receptor beta chain is a study of T cell repertoires in cytomegalovirus infection. Overall study: Indications of both CMV infection and matching HLA type were provided by public TCR beta signatures.

In the case of this clonotype: No antigen is known for it.

Study observations and caveats: Cumulative frequency (of public TCR beta family members) identified carriers of CMV plus the relevant HLA.

Each CDR3 protein is one row after TCRdb ran MiXCR on the reads. The sample records roughly 600,000 distinct CDR3 sequences, 20% to 25% being singletons. V shed 6 bases and J 5 bases; nucleotides not matched to a gene: 11. This CDR3 comprises 16 residues. The germline V gene encodes CDR1 MNHEY and CDR2 SMNVEV (reference sequence). The chain employs TRBV27 and TRBJ2-3, with TRBD2 matching over 10 bases. Input material: CD8+ T cells from PBMCs. This sequence was found in a human donor in good health (CMV status not recorded). Some clones in this sample may be carry-over from other donors' samples. CDR3 nucleotide sequence: TGTGCCAGCAGACACATCAGCGGGGGGGCCGTAGATACGCAGTATTTT. Protein product: CASRHISGGAVDTQYF.